This TCR beta chain was recovered during a study of blood T cell repertoires in COVID-19. Study-wide context: There were acute and convalescent COVID-19 samples, and they came from the United States, Italy and Spain. T cells, B-cell-depleted T cells, or PBMCs supplied cDNA or gDNA.

In the original workflow: Estimation of nucleated cell counts relied on the amplification of reference gene primers. Method: immunoSEQ multiplex PCR; TCRdb's copy keeps in-frame clones and lacks some. The V and J calls and clone size are taken from that table; D and trimming were inferred from the DNA. The sample has just over 15,000 clones, around 80% seen once. This CDR3 contains 15 residues. Per the germline V gene, CDR1 is KGHSH and CDR2 is LQKENI. V shed 6 bases, J shed 3 bases, and the junction held 7 bases outside the gene matches. The receptor comes from a human donor in a cohort sampled during active COVID-19. V and J are TRBV18 and TRBJ1-5; 8 bases match TRBD1. The sample taken for sequencing was peripheral blood. Written as DNA, the CDR3 is TGTGCCAGCTCCCCCGGGACAGGTATCAATCAGCCCCAGCATTTT. Its protein is CASSPGTGINQPQHF.